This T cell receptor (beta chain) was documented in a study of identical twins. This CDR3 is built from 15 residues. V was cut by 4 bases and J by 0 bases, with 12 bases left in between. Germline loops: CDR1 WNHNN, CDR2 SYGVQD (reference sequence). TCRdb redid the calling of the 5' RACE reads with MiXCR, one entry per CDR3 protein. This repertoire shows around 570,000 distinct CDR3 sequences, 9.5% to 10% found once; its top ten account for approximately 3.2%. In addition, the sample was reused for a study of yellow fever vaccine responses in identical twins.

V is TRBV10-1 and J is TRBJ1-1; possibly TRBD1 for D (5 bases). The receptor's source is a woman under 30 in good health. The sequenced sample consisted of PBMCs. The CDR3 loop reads CASSAGFRMNTEAFF. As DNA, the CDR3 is TGCGCCAGCAGTGCAGGGTTCCGGATGAACACTGAAGCTTTCTTT.